These 15 T cell receptor beta chains came from one sample sequenced in a study of blood T cell repertoires in COVID-19. The data were produced by immunoSEQ multiplex PCR, yet TCRdb's version contains in-frame clones alone and is incomplete. The repertoire holds 360,000 or so clones, with around 86% as singletons. The sequenced material came from PBMCs or T cells enriched from blood (not recorded which). These receptors all come from a woman aged 45-65 years who had recovered from COVID-19.

The CDR3 sequence: CASSLPGDTQYF. In DNA, the CDR3 is TGTGCCAGCAGCCTGCCGGGAGATACGCAGTATTTT. J is TRBJ2-3 and V is TRBV7-9, with D hard to call. Germline-derived CDR1 and CDR2 are SEHNR and FQNEAQ (reference sequence). V was pared by 5 bases and J by 5 bases, with 8 bases between. The CDR3 sequence is 12 residues long. Combining the CDR3 with reference TRBV7-9 and TRBJ2-3 gives the whole variable domain DTGVSQNPRHKITKRGQNVTFRCDPISEHNRLYWYRQTLGQGPEFLTYFQNEAQLEKSRLLSDRFSAERPKGSFSTLEIQRTEQGDSAMYLCASSLPGDTQYFGPGTRLTVL.

V gene TRBV7-7 combines with J gene TRBJ1-4; D uncertain. The V end lost 5 bases, the J end lost 7 bases, and 11 bases lay between the germline ends. The CDR3 sequence is 13 residues long. CDR1 is SSHAT, CDR2 FNYEAQ, per germline (reference sequence). For the CDR3, the DNA is TGTGCCAGCAGCCTACGAGGTGGTGAAAAACTGTTTTTT. It translates to CASSLRGGEKLFF.

The chain combines TRBV27 with TRBJ1-6; 7 bases agree with TRBD1. The CDR3 sequence is 18 residues long. CDR1 MNHEY and CDR2 SMNVEV come from the germline V gene (reference sequence). The trim removed 7 bases at V and 6 bases at J, leaving 18 bases unmatched. Here the CDR3 DNA reads TGTGCCAGCACCCAACGGGAGGGAGGACAGGTCCTTAATTCACCCCTCCACTTT. Translating gives CASTQREGGQVLNSPLHF.

The CDR3 reads CASRGAMNTGELFF. In DNA form, the CDR3 reads TGTGCCAGTCGGGGGGCCATGAACACCGGGGAGCTGTTTTTT. The rearrangement links TRBV19 to TRBJ2-2; D might be TRBD2 (7 bases). Germline CDR1 reads LNHDA; CDR2 reads SQIVND (reference sequence). The CDR3 extends over 14 amino acids. With 8 bases removed from V and 1 base from J, the gap between germline ends came to 11 bases. Using reference TRBV19 and TRBJ2-2 for the parts outside the CDR3, the full variable domain is DGGITQSPKYLFRKEGQNVTLSCEQNLNHDAMYWYRQDPGQGLRLIYYSQIVNDFQKGDIAEGYSVSREKKESFPLTVTSAQKNPTAFYLCASRGAMNTGELFFGEGSRLTVL.

This chain joins TRBV2 and TRBJ2-7, with 16 bases that match TRBD2. This CDR3 spans 15 amino acids. The V gene's germline CDR1 is SNHLY and CDR2 FYNNEI. J gave up 3 bases and V 6 bases, and 2 bases lay outside the gene matches. The CDR3 loop reads CASRGTSGRVYEQYF. The CDR3 coding sequence is TGTGCCAGCAGGGGGACTAGCGGGAGGGTCTACGAGCAGTACTTC.

V and J are TRBV3-1 (or the pseudogene TRBV3-2) and TRBJ1-2; possible D gene TRBD1, 5 bases. V lost 1 base to trimming and J lost 8 bases, with 20 bases between them. CDR1 and CDR2 from the germline V gene are LGHDT and YNNKEL (reference sequence). The CDR3 consists of 16 residues. CDR3 sequence reads: CASSQGGGGATGGYTF. CDR3 nucleotides: TGTGCCAGCAGCCAAGGTGGTGGAGGGGCAACCGGGGGCTACACCTTC.

This chain uses TRBV5-6 with TRBJ2-7, with 8 bases aligning to TRBD1. Germline V gene sequence: CDR1 SGHDT, CDR2 YYEEEE. The CDR3 spans 15 residues. Trimming cost V 0 bases and J 5 bases; bases outside gene matches: 7. The CDR3 region is CASSLGGQGIHEQYF. The CDR3 bases are TGTGCCAGCAGCTTGGGCGGACAGGGTATCCACGAGCAGTACTTC.

The chain recombines TRBV5-1 with TRBJ1-1; possibly TRBD1 for D (6 bases). There are 15 residues in the CDR3. Trimming pared 5 bases from V and 0 bases from J, leaving 14 bases between. CDR1 is SGHRS, CDR2 YFSETQ, per germline. CDR3 in amino acids: CASRPLPGVNTEAFF. The CDR3 DNA is TGCGCCAGCAGACCCCTGCCAGGGGTGAACACTGAAGCTTTCTTT.

This rearrangement joins TRBV29-1 to TRBJ2-1, with 9 bases matching TRBD1. There are 15 residues in the CDR3. CDR1 is SQVTM and CDR2 is ANQGSEA in the germline V gene. V gave up 0 bases and J gave up 9 bases; unmatched junction bases: 9. CDR3 sequence reads: CSVEEVDRGVGEQFF. Here the CDR3 DNA reads TGCAGCGTTGAAGAGGTGGACAGGGGCGTTGGTGAGCAGTTCTTC.

The chain links TRBV6-5 to TRBJ2-2; TRBD1 might be the D (6 bases). CDR3 size: 14 residues. Germline loops: CDR1 MNHEY, CDR2 SVGAGI. The CDR3 sequence is CGTGQGTGTGELFF. DNA of the CDR3: TGTGGGACGGGGCAGGGGACGGGAACCGGGGAGCTGTTTTTT.

The chain couples TRBV19 to TRBJ1-3; 9 nucleotides agree with TRBD1. The J segment lost 4 bases and the V segment lost 11 bases, leaving 9 bases of the junction unmatched. Germline CDR1 and CDR2: LNHDA and SQIVND (reference sequence). The CDR3 extends over 14 amino acids. The DNA of the CDR3 is TGTGCCGCAAGGCGGGGACAGGGAGGAAACACCATATATTTT. This gives the protein CAARRGQGGNTIYF.

The rearrangement links TRBV30 to TRBJ2-6; the D gene is possibly TRBD1 (5 bases). Trimming stripped 5 bases from V and 4 bases from J, with 12 bases between. The CDR3 is 14 amino acids. Germline V gives CDR1 GTSNPN, CDR2 SVGIG (reference sequence). DNA for the CDR3: TGTGCCTGGGTTACAGGTACCGGGGCCAACGTCCTGACTTTC. It yields the protein CAWVTGTGANVLTF.

V gene TRBV6-5 combines with J gene TRBJ1-1; 8 bases fit TRBD1. The germline V gene encodes CDR1 MNHEY and CDR2 SVGAGI. V shed 6 bases, J shed 2 bases, and the junction held 8 bases outside the gene matches. The CDR3 totals 15 residues. The CDR3: CASSETGADNTEAFF. The CDR3 coding sequence is TGTGCCAGCAGCGAGACAGGGGCAGACAACACTGAAGCTTTCTTT.

The chain has TRBV2 and TRBJ2-5; 7 positions match TRBD1. In germline, CDR1 is SNHLY, CDR2 FYNNEI. CDR3 length equals 15 residues. The V segment lost 9 bases and the J segment 1 base; nucleotides outside the gene matches: 11. The CDR3 coding sequence is TGTGCCAGTGAGAGTCGGGACAGACTCCAAGAGACCCAGTACTTC. It translates to CASESRDRLQETQYF. The complete variable domain, with remaining parts taken from reference TRBV2 and TRBJ2-5, reads EPEVTQTPSHQVTQMGQEVILRCVPISNHLYFYWYRQILGQKVEFLVSFYNNEISEKSEIFDDQFSVERPDGSNFTLKIRSTKLEDSAMYFCASESRDRLQETQYFGPGTRLLVL.

The J gene is TRBJ2-3, the V gene TRBV7-3, with 9 bases lining up with TRBD1. V lost 6 bases to trimming and J lost 3 bases; unmatched junction nucleotides: 10. Germline CDR1 is SGHTA and CDR2 is FQGTGA. This CDR3 has 16 residues. The CDR3 DNA reads as TGTGCCAGCAGGGAAGGCGGACAGGGGTGGACAGATACGCAGTATTTT. As protein: CASREGGQGWTDTQYF.